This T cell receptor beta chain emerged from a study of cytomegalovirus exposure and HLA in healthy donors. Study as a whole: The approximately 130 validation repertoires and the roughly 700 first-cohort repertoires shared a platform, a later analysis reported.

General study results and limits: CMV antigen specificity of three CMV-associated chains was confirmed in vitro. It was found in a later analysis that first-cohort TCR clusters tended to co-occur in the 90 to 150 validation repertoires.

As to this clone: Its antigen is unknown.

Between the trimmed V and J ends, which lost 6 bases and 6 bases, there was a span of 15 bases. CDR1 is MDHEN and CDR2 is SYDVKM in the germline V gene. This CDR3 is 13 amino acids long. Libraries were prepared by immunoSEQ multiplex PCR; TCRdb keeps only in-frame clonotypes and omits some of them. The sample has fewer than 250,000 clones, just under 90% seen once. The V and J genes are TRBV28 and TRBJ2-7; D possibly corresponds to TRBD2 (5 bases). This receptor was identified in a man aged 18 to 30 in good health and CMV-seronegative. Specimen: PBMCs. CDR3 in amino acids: CASSPQRDSEQYF. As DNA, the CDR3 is TGTGCCAGCAGCCCTCAACGGGATAGCGAGCAGTACTTC. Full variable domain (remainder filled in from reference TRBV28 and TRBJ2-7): DVKVTQSSRYLVKRTGEKVFLECVQDMDHENMFWYRQDPGLGLRLIYFSYDVKMKEKGDIPEGYSVSREKKERFSLILESASTNQTSMYLCASSPQRDSEQYFGPGTRLTVT.